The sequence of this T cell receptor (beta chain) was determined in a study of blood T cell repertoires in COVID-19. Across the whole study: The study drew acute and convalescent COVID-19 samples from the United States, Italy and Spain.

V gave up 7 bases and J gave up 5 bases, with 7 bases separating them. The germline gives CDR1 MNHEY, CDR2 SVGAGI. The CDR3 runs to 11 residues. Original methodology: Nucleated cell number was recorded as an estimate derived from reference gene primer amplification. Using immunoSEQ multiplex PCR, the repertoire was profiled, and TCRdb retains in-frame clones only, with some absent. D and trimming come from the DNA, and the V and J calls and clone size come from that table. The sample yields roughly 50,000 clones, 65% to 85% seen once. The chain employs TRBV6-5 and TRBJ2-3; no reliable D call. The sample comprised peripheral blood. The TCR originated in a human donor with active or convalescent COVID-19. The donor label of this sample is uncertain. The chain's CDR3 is CASTIGDTQYF. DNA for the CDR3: TGTGCCAGCACTATCGGAGATACGCAGTATTTT.